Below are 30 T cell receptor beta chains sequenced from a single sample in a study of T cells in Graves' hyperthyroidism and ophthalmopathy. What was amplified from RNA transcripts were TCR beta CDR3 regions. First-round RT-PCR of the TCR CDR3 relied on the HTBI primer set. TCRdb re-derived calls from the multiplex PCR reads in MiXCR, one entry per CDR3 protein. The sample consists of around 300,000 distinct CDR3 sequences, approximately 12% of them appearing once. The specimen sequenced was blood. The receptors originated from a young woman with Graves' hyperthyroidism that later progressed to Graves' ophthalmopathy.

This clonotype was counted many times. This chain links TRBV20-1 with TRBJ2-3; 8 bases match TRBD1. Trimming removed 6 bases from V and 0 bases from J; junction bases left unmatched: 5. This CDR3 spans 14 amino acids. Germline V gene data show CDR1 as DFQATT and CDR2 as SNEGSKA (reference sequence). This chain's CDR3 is CSAPGTGSTDTQYF. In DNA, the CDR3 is TGCAGTGCCCCCGGGACAGGTAGCACAGATACGCAGTATTTT.

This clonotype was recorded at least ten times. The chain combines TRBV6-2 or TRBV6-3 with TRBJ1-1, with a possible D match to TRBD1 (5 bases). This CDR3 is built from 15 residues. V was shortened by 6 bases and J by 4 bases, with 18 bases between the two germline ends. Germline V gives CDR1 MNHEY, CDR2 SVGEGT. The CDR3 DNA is TGTGCCAGCAGCCCCTCCCCAGGGCGAGTCACTGAAGCTTTCTTT. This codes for CASSPSPGRVTEAFF.

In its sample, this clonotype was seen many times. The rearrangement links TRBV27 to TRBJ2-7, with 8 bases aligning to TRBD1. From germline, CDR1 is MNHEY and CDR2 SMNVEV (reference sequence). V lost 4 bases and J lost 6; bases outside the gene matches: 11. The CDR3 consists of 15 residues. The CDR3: CASSSPGTGGREQYF. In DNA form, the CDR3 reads TGTGCCAGCAGTTCACCCGGGACAGGAGGGCGCGAGCAGTACTTC.

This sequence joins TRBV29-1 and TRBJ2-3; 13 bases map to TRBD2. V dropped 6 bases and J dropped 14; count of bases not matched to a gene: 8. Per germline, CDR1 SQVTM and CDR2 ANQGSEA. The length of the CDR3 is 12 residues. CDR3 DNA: TGCAGCGTCCCTGGACTAGCGGGAGACCGGTATTTT. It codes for CSVPGLAGDRYF.

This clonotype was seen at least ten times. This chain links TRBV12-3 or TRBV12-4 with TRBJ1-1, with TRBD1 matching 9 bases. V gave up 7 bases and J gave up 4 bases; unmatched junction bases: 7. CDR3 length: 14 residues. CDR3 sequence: CASIATGGGTEAFF. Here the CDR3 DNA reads TGTGCCAGCATCGCGACAGGGGGAGGCACTGAAGCTTTCTTT.

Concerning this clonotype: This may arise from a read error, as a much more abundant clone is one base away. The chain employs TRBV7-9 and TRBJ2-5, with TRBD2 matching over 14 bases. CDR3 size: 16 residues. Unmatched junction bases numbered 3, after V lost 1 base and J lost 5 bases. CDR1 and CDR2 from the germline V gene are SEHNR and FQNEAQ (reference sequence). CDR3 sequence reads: CASSLGGLAGEETQYF. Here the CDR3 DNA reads TGTGCCAGCAGCTTAGGGGGACTAGCGGGAGAGGAGACCCAGTACTTC.

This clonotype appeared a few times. Written as DNA, the CDR3 is TGTGCTAGTGGCCTTGGGGGGTACAATGAGCAGTTCTTC. Translated, it gives CASGLGGYNEQFF. The J gene is TRBJ2-1, the V gene TRBV12-5, with D maybe TRBD2 (6 bases). This CDR3 has 13 amino acids. Germline V lookup: CDR1 LGHNT, CDR2 FRNRAP. Trimming removed 6 bases from V and 4 bases from J, with 10 bases in between.

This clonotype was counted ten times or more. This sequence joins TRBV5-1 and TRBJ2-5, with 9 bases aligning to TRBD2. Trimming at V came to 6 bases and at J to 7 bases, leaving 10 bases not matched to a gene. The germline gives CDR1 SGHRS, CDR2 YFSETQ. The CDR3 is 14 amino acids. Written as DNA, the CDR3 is TGCGCCAGCACCTTAGCGGGAGAGGATGTGACCCAGTACTTC. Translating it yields CASTLAGEDVTQYF.

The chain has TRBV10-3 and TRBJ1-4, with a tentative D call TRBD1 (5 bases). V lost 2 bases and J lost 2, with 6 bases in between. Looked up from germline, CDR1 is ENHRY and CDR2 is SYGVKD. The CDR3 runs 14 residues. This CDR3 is CAISEGATNEKLFF. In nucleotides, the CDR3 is TGTGCCATCAGTGAGGGGGCGACTAATGAAAAACTGTTTTTT.

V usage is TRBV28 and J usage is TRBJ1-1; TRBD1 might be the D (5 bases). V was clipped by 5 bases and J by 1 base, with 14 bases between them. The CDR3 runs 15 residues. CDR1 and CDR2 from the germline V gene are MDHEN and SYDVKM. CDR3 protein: CASSIGPQGNTEAFF. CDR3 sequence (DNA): TGTGCCAGCAGTATAGGTCCCCAGGGGAACACTGAAGCTTTCTTT.

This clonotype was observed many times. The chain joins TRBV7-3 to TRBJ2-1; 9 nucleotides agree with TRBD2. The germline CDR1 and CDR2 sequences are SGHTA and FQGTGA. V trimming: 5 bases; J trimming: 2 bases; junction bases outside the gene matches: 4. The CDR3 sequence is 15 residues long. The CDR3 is CASSPLAGPYNEQFF. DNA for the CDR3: TGTGCCAGCAGCCCCCTAGCGGGGCCCTACAATGAGCAGTTCTTC. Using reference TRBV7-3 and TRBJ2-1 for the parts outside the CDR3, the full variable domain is GAGVSQTPSNKVTEKGKYVELRCDPISGHTALYWYRQSLGQGPEFLIYFQGTGAADDSGLPNDRFFAVRPEGSVSTLKIQRTERGDSAVYLCASSPLAGPYNEQFFGPGTRLTVL.

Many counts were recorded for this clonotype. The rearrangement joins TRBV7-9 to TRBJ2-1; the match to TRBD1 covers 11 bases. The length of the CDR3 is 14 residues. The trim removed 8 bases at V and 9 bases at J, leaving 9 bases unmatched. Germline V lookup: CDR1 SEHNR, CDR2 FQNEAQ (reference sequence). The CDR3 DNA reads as TGTGCCAGCGGACAGGGGGCGGGAGTGGGTGAGCAGTTCTTC. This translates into CASGQGAGVGEQFF. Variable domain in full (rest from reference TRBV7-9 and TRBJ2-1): DTGVSQNPRHKITKRGQNVTFRCDPISEHNRLYWYRQTLGQGPEFLTYFQNEAQLEKSRLLSDRFSAERPKGSFSTLEIQRTEQGDSAMYLCASGQGAGVGEQFFGPGTRLTVL.

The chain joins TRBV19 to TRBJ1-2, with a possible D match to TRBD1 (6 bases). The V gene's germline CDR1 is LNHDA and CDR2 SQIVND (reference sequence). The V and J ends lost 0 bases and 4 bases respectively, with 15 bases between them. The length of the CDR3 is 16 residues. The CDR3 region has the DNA TGTGCCAGTAGTATAGATTCGGGGGGCGCCCGCTATGGCTACACCTTC. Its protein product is CASSIDSGGARYGYTF.

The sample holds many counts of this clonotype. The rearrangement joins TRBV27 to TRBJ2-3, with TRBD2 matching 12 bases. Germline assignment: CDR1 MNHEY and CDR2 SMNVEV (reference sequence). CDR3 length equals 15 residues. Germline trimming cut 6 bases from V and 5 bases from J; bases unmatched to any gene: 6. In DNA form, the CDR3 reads TGTGCCAGCAGAGTACTAGCGGGAGGTTTAGATACGCAGTATTTT. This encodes CASRVLAGGLDTQYF.

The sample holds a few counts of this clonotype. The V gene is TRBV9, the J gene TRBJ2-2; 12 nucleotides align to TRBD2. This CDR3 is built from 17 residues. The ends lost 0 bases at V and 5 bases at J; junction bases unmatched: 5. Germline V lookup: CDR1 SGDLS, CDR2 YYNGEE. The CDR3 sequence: CASSVGLAGERTGELFF. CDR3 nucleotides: TGTGCCAGCAGCGTAGGACTAGCGGGAGAGAGGACCGGGGAGCTGTTTTTT.

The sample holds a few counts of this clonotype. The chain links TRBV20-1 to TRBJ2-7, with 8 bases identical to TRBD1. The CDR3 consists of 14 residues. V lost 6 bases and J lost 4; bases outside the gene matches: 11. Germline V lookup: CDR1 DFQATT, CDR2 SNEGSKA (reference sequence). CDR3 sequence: CSASHDRGAYEQYF. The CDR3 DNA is TGCAGTGCCAGCCATGACAGGGGAGCGTACGAGCAGTACTTC.

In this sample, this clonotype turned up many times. In DNA, the CDR3 is TGTGCCAGCAGCACCCGACAGGGATCCGACTACGAGCAGTACTTC. Protein product: CASSTRQGSDYEQYF. This chain connects TRBV7-9 to TRBJ2-7; 7 bases line up with TRBD1. The CDR3 length is 15 residues. Trimming at V came to 5 bases and at J to 3 bases, leaving 10 bases not matched to a gene. Germline CDR1 is SEHNR and CDR2 is FQNEAQ (reference sequence).

The CDR3 bases are TGTGCCAGCAGCTTATTGGGGGGAACGACGAACACCGGGGAGCTGTTTTTT. Translated: CASSLLGGTTNTGELFF. J is TRBJ2-2 and V is TRBV11-2, with D possibly being TRBD2 (6 bases). Trimming took 2 bases from V and 0 from J, leaving 13 bases between them. The V gene's germline CDR1 is SGHAT and CDR2 FQNNGV. The CDR3 spans 17 residues.

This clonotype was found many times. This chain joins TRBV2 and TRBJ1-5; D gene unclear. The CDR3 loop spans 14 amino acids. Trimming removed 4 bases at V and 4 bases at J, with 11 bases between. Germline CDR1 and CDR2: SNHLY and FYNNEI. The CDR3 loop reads CASSVHIGNQPQHF. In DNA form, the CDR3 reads TGTGCCAGCAGTGTTCACATTGGGAATCAGCCCCAGCATTTT.

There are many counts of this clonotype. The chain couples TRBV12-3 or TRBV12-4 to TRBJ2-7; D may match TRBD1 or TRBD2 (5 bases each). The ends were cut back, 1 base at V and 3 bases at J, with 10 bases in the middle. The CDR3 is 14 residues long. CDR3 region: CASSLGGRGYEQYF. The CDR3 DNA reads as TGTGCCAGCAGTTTAGGGGGGAGAGGCTACGAGCAGTACTTC.

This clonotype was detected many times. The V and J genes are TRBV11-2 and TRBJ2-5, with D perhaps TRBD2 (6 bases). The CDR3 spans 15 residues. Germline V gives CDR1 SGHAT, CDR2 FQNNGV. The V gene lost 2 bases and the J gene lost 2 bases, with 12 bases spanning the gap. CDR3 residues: CASSLLGAGQETQYF. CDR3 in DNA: TGTGCCAGCAGCTTACTCGGTGCGGGACAAGAGACCCAGTACTTC.

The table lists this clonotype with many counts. The CDR3: CASKGTTNTGELFF. Written as DNA, the CDR3 is TGTGCCAGCAAGGGGACTACCAACACCGGGGAGCTGTTTTTT. V and J are TRBV27 and TRBJ2-2, with 7 bases that match TRBD2. V lost 7 bases to trimming and J lost 2 bases; unmatched junction nucleotides: 4. CDR3 length: 14 residues. Germline loops: CDR1 MNHEY, CDR2 SMNVEV (reference sequence).

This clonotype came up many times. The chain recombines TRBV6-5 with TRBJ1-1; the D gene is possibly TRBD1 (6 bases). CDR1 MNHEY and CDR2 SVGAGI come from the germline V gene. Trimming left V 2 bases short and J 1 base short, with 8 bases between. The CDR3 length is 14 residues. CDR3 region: CASSYGGQNTEAFF. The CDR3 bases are TGTGCCAGCAGTTACGGGGGACAGAACACTGAAGCTTTCTTT.

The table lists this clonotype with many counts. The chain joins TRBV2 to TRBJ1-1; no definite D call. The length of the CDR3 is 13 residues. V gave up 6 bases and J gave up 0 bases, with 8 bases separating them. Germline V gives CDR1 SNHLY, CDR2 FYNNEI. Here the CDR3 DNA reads TGTGCCAGCAGGCCAGTCTTGAACACTGAAGCTTTCTTT. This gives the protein CASRPVLNTEAFF.

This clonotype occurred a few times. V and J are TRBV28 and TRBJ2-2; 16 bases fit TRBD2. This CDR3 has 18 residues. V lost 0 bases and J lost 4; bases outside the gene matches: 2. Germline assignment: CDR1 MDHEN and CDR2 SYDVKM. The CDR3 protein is CASSLWGLAGGITGELFF. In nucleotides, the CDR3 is TGTGCCAGCAGTTTATGGGGACTAGCGGGAGGGATCACCGGGGAGCTGTTTTTT.

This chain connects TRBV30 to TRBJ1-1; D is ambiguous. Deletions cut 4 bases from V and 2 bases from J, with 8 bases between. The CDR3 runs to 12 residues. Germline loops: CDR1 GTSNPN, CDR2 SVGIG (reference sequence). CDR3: CAWTLDNTEAFF. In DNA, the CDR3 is TGTGCCTGGACACTGGACAACACTGAAGCTTTCTTT.

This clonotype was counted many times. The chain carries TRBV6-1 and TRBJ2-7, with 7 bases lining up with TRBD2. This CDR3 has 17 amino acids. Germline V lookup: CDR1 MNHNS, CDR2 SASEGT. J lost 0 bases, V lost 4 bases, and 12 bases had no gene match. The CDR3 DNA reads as TGTGCCAGCAGTGTCTCTTGGAGCGGGGCCACCTCCTACGAGCAGTACTTC. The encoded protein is CASSVSWSGATSYEQYF.

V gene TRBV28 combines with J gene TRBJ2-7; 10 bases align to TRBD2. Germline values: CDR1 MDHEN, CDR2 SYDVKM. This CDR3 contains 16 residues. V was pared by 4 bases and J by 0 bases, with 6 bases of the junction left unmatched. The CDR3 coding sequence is TGTGCCAGCAGTTCCCGTAGCGGGGGGCTCTCCTACGAGCAGTACTTC. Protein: CASSSRSGGLSYEQYF.

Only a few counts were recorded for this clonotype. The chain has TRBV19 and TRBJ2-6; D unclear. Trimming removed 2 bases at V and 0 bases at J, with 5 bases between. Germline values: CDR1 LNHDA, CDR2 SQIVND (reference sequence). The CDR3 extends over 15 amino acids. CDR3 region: CASSIMGSGANVLTF. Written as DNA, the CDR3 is TGTGCCAGTAGTATAATGGGCTCTGGGGCCAACGTCCTGACTTTC.

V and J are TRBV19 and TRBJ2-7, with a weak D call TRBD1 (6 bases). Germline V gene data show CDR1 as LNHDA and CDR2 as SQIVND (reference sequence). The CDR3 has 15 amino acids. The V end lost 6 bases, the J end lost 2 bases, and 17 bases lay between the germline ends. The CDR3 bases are TGTGCCAGTAGCTTAGTCAGGGGAGATACCTACGAGCAGTACTTC. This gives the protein CASSLVRGDTYEQYF.